This entry lists 3 T cell receptor beta chains sequenced from one sample in a study of blood T cell repertoires in COVID-19. Generated by immunoSEQ multiplex PCR, the TCRdb table keeps only in-frame clones and is missing some. The repertoire consists of about 300,000 clones, with around nine tenths occurring once and the leading ten covering about 1.2%. Sequences were obtained from peripheral blood. These receptor sequences come from a man aged 70-80 years with acute or convalescent COVID-19.

This clone was recorded a few times. The V gene is TRBV27, the J gene TRBJ2-7; 10 nucleotides match TRBD2. The CDR3 spans 14 residues. With 7 bases clipped from V and 6 bases from J, the junction kept 9 bases outside the gene matches. Germline CDR1 reads MNHEY; CDR2 reads SMNVEV (reference sequence). Here the CDR3 DNA reads TGTGCCAGCACCCTTAGCGGGGGGCACGGCGAGCAGTACTTC. It yields the protein CASTLSGGHGEQYF.

V usage is TRBV5-6 and J usage is TRBJ1-5, with 9 bases that match TRBD1. Trimming removed 1 base from V and 5 bases from J; junction bases left unmatched: 7. Per the germline V gene, CDR1 is SGHDT and CDR2 is YYEEEE. This CDR3 has 16 amino acids. The CDR3 coding sequence is TGTGCCAGCAGCTTGACGGGACAGGGATGGTATCAGCCCCAGCATTTT. It specifies CASSLTGQGWYQPQHF. Combining the CDR3 with reference TRBV5-6 and TRBJ1-5 gives the whole variable domain DAGVTQSPTHLIKTRGQQVTLRCSPKSGHDTVSWYQQALGQGPQFIFQYYEEEERQRGNFPDRFSGHQFPNYSSELNVNALLLGDSALYLCASSLTGQGWYQPQHFGDGTRLSIL.

V usage is TRBV6-4 and J usage is TRBJ2-1, with TRBD2 identical over 9 bases. J lost 0 bases, V lost 3 bases, and 6 bases had no gene match. Germline V gene lookup returns CDR1 MRHNA and CDR2 SNTAGT. The CDR3 contains 17 residues. The CDR3 DNA follows: TGTGCCAGCAGTGAAGGTAGCGGGGGAAGCTCCTACAATGAGCAGTTCTTC. The encoded protein is CASSEGSGGSSYNEQFF.